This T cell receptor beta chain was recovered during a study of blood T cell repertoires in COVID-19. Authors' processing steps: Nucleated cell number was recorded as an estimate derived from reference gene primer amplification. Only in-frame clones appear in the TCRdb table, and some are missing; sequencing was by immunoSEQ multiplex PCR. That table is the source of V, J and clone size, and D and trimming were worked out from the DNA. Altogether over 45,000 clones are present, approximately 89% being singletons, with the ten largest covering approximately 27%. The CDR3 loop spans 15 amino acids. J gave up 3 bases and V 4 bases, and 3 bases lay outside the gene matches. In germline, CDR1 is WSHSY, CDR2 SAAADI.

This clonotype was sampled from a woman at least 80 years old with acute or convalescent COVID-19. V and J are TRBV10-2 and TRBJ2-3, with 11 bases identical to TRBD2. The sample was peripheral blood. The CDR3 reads CASSVVAGGTDTQYF. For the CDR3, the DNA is TGCGCCAGCAGTGTTGTAGCGGGGGGGACAGATACGCAGTATTTT.